This T cell receptor beta chain stems from a study of blood T cell repertoires in COVID-19. Study in general: The United States, Italy and Spain provided the acute and convalescent COVID-19 samples.

The CDR3 is made up of 13 amino acids. Germline V gene data show CDR1 as SGHAT and CDR2 as FQNNGV. V was cut by 1 base and J by 4 bases, with 8 bases left in between. The protocol was immunoSEQ multiplex PCR, while the TCRdb copy is restricted to in-frame clones and leaves out a portion. The table has tens of thousands of clones, around 88% seen once. V and J are TRBV11-2 and TRBJ2-7, with D maybe TRBD1 (5 bases). Sequencing input: peripheral blood. This clonotype was sampled from a man younger than 45 with acute or convalescent COVID-19. In DNA, the CDR3 is TGTGCCAGCAGCTTAGGGACATTTTACGAGCAGTACTTC. The encoded protein is CASSLGTFYEQYF.